This entry lists 28 T cell receptor beta chains sequenced from one sample in a study of shared clonotypes between healthy human individuals. Sequenced by immunoSEQ multiplex PCR; TCRdb stores in-frame clones only, minus some. The sample lists 2 million to 2.5 million clones, less than 95% occurring once. The material sequenced was naive CD4+ T cells from PBMCs. The subset is: CD45RA+ positively selected. These receptors originate from a man aged 18 to 29 in good health. Some clones in this sample may be carry-over from other donors' samples.

The table lists this clone with a count of one. This chain connects TRBV6-6 to TRBJ2-7, with 9 nucleotides matching TRBD1. This CDR3 has 14 residues. J was trimmed by 2 bases and V by 7 bases; bases with no gene match: 6. Germline lookup yields CDR1 MNHNY and CDR2 SVGAGI (reference sequence). The CDR3 spells CASTGTGTPYEQYF. CDR3 DNA sequence: TGTGCCAGCACCGGGACAGGGACCCCCTACGAGCAGTACTTC.

Notes on this clone: Other DNA variants within this sample encode the same CDR3. V gene TRBV11-2 combines with J gene TRBJ1-2, with D perhaps TRBD1 (5 bases). Germline loops: CDR1 SGHAT, CDR2 FQNNGV. Trimming removed 1 base at V and 4 bases at J, with 7 bases between. This CDR3 is built from 13 residues. This CDR3 reads CASSLAGGYGYTF. In DNA form, the CDR3 reads TGTGCCAGCAGCTTAGCCGGGGGCTATGGCTACACCTTC.

The rearrangement uses TRBV28 and TRBJ1-1; a weak D match, TRBD1 (6 bases). CDR1 MDHEN and CDR2 SYDVKM come from the germline V gene. The V gene lost 4 bases and the J gene lost 4 bases, with 13 bases spanning the gap. The CDR3 is made up of 14 amino acids. CDR3 protein: CASSSQGRATEAFF. The CDR3 nucleotides read TGTGCCAGCAGTTCACAGGGAAGGGCCACTGAAGCTTTCTTT.

J is TRBJ2-7 and V is TRBV19, with D possibly matching TRBD1 (6 bases). The CDR3 consists of 13 residues. CDR1 is LNHDA, CDR2 SQIVND, per germline (reference sequence). Trimming took 10 bases from V and 3 from J, leaving 16 bases between them. The CDR3 spells CATQPGHVYEQYF. CDR3 sequence (DNA): TGTGCCACCCAGCCGGGACACGTCTACGAGCAGTACTTC.

The rearrangement links TRBV11-3 to TRBJ2-7; TRBD2 might be the D (5 bases). This CDR3 is 13 amino acids long. CDR1 SGHNT and CDR2 YENEEA come from the germline V gene. Trimming pared 1 base from V and 6 bases from J, leaving 10 bases between. CDR3 in DNA: TGTGCCAGCAGCTTAGTACCGGGAAGCGAGCAGTACTTC. Translated: CASSLVPGSEQYF.

The rearrangement uses TRBV30 and TRBJ2-7, with 7 nucleotides matching TRBD1. The CDR3 has 14 residues. Trimming took 3 bases from V and 6 from J; bases not matched to a gene: 11. Germline assignment: CDR1 GTSNPN and CDR2 SVGIG (reference sequence). DNA for the CDR3: TGTGCCTGGAGACGGGACAGCTTCTCTTTCGAGCAGTACTTC. It is translated as CAWRRDSFSFEQYF. Full variable domain (missing parts from reference TRBV30 and TRBJ2-7): SQTIHQWPATLVQPVGSPLSLECTVEGTSNPNLYWYRQAAGRGLQLLFYSVGIGQISSEVPQNLSASRPQDRQFILSSKKLLLSDSGFYLCAWRRDSFSFEQYFGPGTRLTVT.

As concerns this clone: Other DNA variants within this sample encode the same CDR3. The V and J genes are TRBV28 and TRBJ1-5, with D unresolved. Germline lookup yields CDR1 MDHEN and CDR2 SYDVKM. Trimming took 3 bases from V and 5 from J, leaving 11 bases between them. This CDR3 is 14 amino acids long. The CDR3 DNA follows: TGTGCCAGCAGTTTGGGATCCGGGGATCAGCCCCAGCATTTT. The encoded protein is CASSLGSGDQPQHF.

The chain employs TRBV29-1 and TRBJ2-1; D not resolved. Trimming pared 4 bases from V and 4 bases from J, leaving 17 bases between. The CDR3 has 15 amino acids. The germline V gene has CDR1 SQVTM and CDR2 ANQGSEA. CDR3 sequence reads: CSVVSPGTDYNEQFF. The CDR3 coding sequence is TGCAGCGTTGTCTCCCCCGGAACAGATTACAATGAGCAGTTCTTC.

The V call is TRBV6-1, the J call TRBJ1-2; D may be TRBD1 (6 bases). CDR1 and CDR2 (germline): MNHNS, SASEGT. CDR3 length equals 13 residues. V was pared by 4 bases and J by 4 bases, with 10 bases between. The CDR3 nucleotides are TGTGCCAGCAGTGGCAGGGGCTCCTATGGCTACACCTTC. This sequence encodes CASSGRGSYGYTF.

The genes are TRBV19 and TRBJ1-5; D is ambiguous. V lost 3 bases to trimming and J lost 5 bases, with 8 bases between them. CDR3 length equals 13 residues. CDR1 and CDR2 from the germline V gene are LNHDA and SQIVND (reference sequence). The CDR3 reads CASSITAYQPQHF. In nucleotides, the CDR3 is TGTGCCAGTAGTATTACAGCCTATCAGCCCCAGCATTTT. Supplemented by reference TRBV19 and TRBJ1-5, the full variable domain reads DGGITQSPKYLFRKEGQNVTLSCEQNLNHDAMYWYRQDPGQGLRLIYYSQIVNDFQKGDIAEGYSVSREKKESFPLTVTSAQKNPTAFYLCASSITAYQPQHFGDGTRLSIL.

This rearrangement joins TRBV10-1 to TRBJ1-1; D not resolved. Germline CDR1 is WNHNN and CDR2 is SYGVQD (reference sequence). This CDR3 region has 13 residues. Trimming cost V 2 bases and J 3 bases, with 7 bases left between them. The CDR3 loop reads CASSERAYTEAFF. The CDR3 DNA reads TGCGCCAGCAGTGAGCGGGCTTACACTGAAGCTTTCTTT.

The chain uses TRBV6-1 and TRBJ1-2, with a weak D call TRBD1 (6 bases). The V and J ends lost 4 bases and 1 base respectively, with 13 bases between them. From germline, CDR1 is MNHNS and CDR2 SASEGT. The CDR3 contains 15 residues. In DNA form, the CDR3 reads TGTGCCAGCAGTGGGCAACAGGGTTTTAACTATGGCTACACCTTC. It encodes CASSGQQGFNYGYTF.

V is TRBV9 and J is TRBJ1-2; TRBD1 aligns across 10 bases. Germline V gene sequence: CDR1 SGDLS, CDR2 YYNGEE. V gave up 2 bases and J gave up 8 bases; unmatched junction bases: 9. The CDR3 sequence is 15 residues long. In DNA form, the CDR3 reads TGTGCCAGCAGCGTTAGACAGGGGGCCAGGGACGGCTACACCTTC. It codes for CASSVRQGARDGYTF.

This clone showed up just once. Other DNA sequences within the sample encode an identical CDR3. The rearrangement links TRBV5-1 to TRBJ1-3; D perhaps matches TRBD1 (6 bases). The germline gives CDR1 SGHRS, CDR2 YFSETQ. The CDR3 runs 14 residues. Trimming removed 1 base from V and 2 bases from J, with 7 bases in between. CDR3 region: CASSLPGAGNTIYF. The CDR3 DNA follows: TGCGCCAGCAGCTTGCCAGGGGCTGGAAACACCATATATTTT.

The V call is TRBV27, the J call TRBJ2-3; D is uncertain. V was clipped by 5 bases and J by 6 bases, with 15 bases between them. This CDR3 has 14 residues. Per the germline V gene, CDR1 is MNHEY and CDR2 is SMNVEV (reference sequence). The CDR3 DNA reads TGTGCCAGCAGTCCCACCTCAAATTCGGATACGCAGTATTTT. This encodes CASSPTSNSDTQYF.

The chain employs TRBV4-3 and TRBJ1-3; D gene ambiguous. CDR1 is LGHNA and CDR2 is YSLEER in the germline V gene. Trimming pared 1 base from V and 5 bases from J, leaving 6 bases between. The CDR3 is 13 amino acids. As DNA, the CDR3 is TGCGCCAGCAGCCAAGGATCCAGAAACACCATATATTTT. It translates to CASSQGSRNTIYF.

The chain combines TRBV5-1 with TRBJ2-7; possibly TRBD1 for D (5 bases). Germline V CDR1 and CDR2: SGHRS, YFSETQ. Between the trimmed V and J ends, which lost 0 bases and 2 bases, there was a span of 12 bases. The CDR3 extends over 15 amino acids. DNA for the CDR3: TGCGCCAGCAGCTTGGGTACAGGTGATCCCTACGAGCAGTACTTC. Its protein product is CASSLGTGDPYEQYF.

Concerning this clone: Relative to the germline gene, one junction end is altered; a read error may explain this. The V gene is TRBV6-1, the J gene TRBJ2-1, with 11 positions matching TRBD2. The germline gives CDR1 MNHNS, CDR2 SASEGT. The CDR3 consists of 15 residues. The chain's CDR3 is CASTLAGAVYYEQFF. The CDR3 coding sequence is TGTGCCAGCACACTAGCGGGAGCTGTCTACTATGAGCAGTTCTTC.

The chain employs TRBV11-2 and TRBJ2-2; D gene ambiguous. Germline V CDR1 and CDR2: SGHAT, FQNNGV. The CDR3 has 15 amino acids. The ends were cut back, 0 bases at V and 5 bases at J, with 10 bases in the middle. The CDR3 reads CASSLEAPGTGELFF. The CDR3 region has the DNA TGTGCCAGCAGCTTAGAGGCCCCCGGAACCGGGGAGCTGTTTTTT.

The CDR3 protein is CASSFFGGSAGELFF. In DNA form, the CDR3 reads TGTGCCAGCAGCTTTTTCGGCGGGAGTGCCGGGGAGCTGTTTTTT. The chain carries TRBV7-3 and TRBJ2-2; 7 bases are shared with TRBD2. Germline V CDR1 and CDR2: SGHTA, FQGTGA. Losses at the gene ends were 3 bases for V and 6 bases for J; bases not matched to a gene: 7. CDR3 size: 15 residues. The variable domain in full, with the rest retrieved from reference TRBV7-3 and TRBJ2-2, is GAGVSQTPSNKVTEKGKYVELRCDPISGHTALYWYRQSLGQGPEFLIYFQGTGAADDSGLPNDRFFAVRPEGSVSTLKIQRTERGDSAVYLCASSFFGGSAGELFFGEGSRLTVL.

CDR3 sequence reads: CAWRQGKDYGYTF. Written as DNA, the CDR3 is TGTGCCTGGAGACAGGGGAAGGATTATGGCTACACCTTC. The chain uses TRBV30 and TRBJ1-2; 7 bases map to TRBD1. Unmatched junction bases numbered 6, after V lost 3 bases and J lost 5 bases. Germline CDR1 and CDR2: GTSNPN and SVGIG (reference sequence). The CDR3 runs 13 residues. Filled out from reference TRBV30 and TRBJ1-2, the complete variable domain reads SQTIHQWPATLVQPVGSPLSLECTVEGTSNPNLYWYRQAAGRGLQLLFYSVGIGQISSEVPQNLSASRPQDRQFILSSKKLLLSDSGFYLCAWRQGKDYGYTFGSGTRLTVV.

In its sample, this clone was seen once. The chain couples TRBV29-1 to TRBJ2-7; D is possibly TRBD1 or TRBD2 (6 bases each). Germline-derived CDR1 and CDR2 are SQVTM and ANQGSEA. The CDR3 length is 15 residues. Trimming left V 6 bases short and J 2 bases short, with 20 bases between. CDR3 in amino acids: CSVREGGTFPYEQYF. In DNA form, the CDR3 reads TGCAGCGTACGGGAAGGGGGGACTTTCCCCTACGAGCAGTACTTC.

The genes are TRBV28 and TRBJ2-7, with D tentatively TRBD1 or TRBD2 (5 bases each). Trimming left V 4 bases short and J 2 bases short, with 15 bases between. Germline CDR1 reads MDHEN; CDR2 reads SYDVKM. CDR3 length equals 15 residues. This CDR3 reads CASSSIGTATYEQYF. The CDR3 DNA sequence: TGTGCCAGCAGTTCTATAGGGACGGCGACCTACGAGCAGTACTTC.

This rearrangement joins TRBV29-1 to TRBJ1-2, with D perhaps matching TRBD1 (6 bases). Trimming stripped 4 bases from V and 0 bases from J, with 9 bases between. CDR1 and CDR2 (germline): SQVTM, ANQGSEA. The CDR3 has 13 residues. DNA for the CDR3: TGCAGCGTTGGGCGGACAGCTAACTATGGCTACACCTTC. Translating gives CSVGRTANYGYTF.

This sequence joins TRBV5-4 and TRBJ2-7; weak D call: TRBD2 (5 bases). Per the germline V gene, CDR1 is SGHNT and CDR2 is YYREEE (reference sequence). The CDR3 extends over 15 amino acids. V was cut by 4 bases and J by 2 bases, with 16 bases left in between. In nucleotides, the CDR3 is TGTGCCAGCAGCACCACTGACCGGACTGCCTACGAGCAGTACTTC. As protein: CASSTTDRTAYEQYF.

This clone was detected once. The chain combines TRBV5-1 with TRBJ2-2; 7 bases are shared with TRBD1. V dropped 5 bases and J dropped 0; count of bases not matched to a gene: 4. The CDR3 is made up of 15 amino acids. CDR1 and CDR2 from the germline V gene are SGHRS and YFSETQ. CDR3 nucleotide sequence: TGCGCCAGCAGAACTACAGGGGCGAACACCGGGGAGCTGTTTTTT. Its protein product is CASRTTGANTGELFF.

The CDR3 region has the DNA TGCGCCAGCGTAATGGGGGCTAGCGGCTACAATGAGCAGTTCTTC. Its protein product is CASVMGASGYNEQFF. The rearrangement links TRBV5-1 to TRBJ2-1; D perhaps matches TRBD2 (7 bases). Trimming removed 7 bases from V and 3 bases from J, with 17 bases in between. Germline values: CDR1 SGHRS, CDR2 YFSETQ. The CDR3 is 15 amino acids.

The V gene is TRBV11-2, the J gene TRBJ2-7; possibly TRBD1 for D (6 bases). Looked up from germline, CDR1 is SGHAT and CDR2 is FQNNGV. The CDR3 has 15 residues. The germline V and J ends were trimmed by 8 bases and 2 bases, with 19 bases remaining between them. This CDR3 reads CASASNRVTAYEQYF. The CDR3 DNA sequence: TGTGCCAGCGCTAGTAACAGGGTTACAGCCTACGAGCAGTACTTC.